This record covers a single T cell receptor beta chain. Its antigen is unidentified. The CDR3 has 13 amino acids. Between the trimmed V and J ends, which lost 10 bases and 0 bases, there was a span of 12 bases. Germline V gene sequence: CDR1 SNHLY, CDR2 FYNNEI. This specimen comes from a study of shared clonotypes between healthy human individuals. Study in general: Two female and a few male donors aged 18 to 49 were enrolled. Study-wide findings and caveats: Generally, naive subsets came out with larger estimated richness than memory subsets. Rarefaction curves obtained for sorted subsets showed sequencing incomplete despite large depth. Limited genetic and exposure-history diversity came from having few donors.

Only CD45RO-negative cells positively selected for CCR7 counted as naive CD8 cells, so terminally differentiated effector memory CD45RA+ cells were excluded. Assay used: immunoSEQ multiplex PCR; TCRdb lists only in-frame clones, some missing. The sample lists more than 600,000 clones, under 95% occurring once. This TCR was recovered from a man aged 25-45 years in good health. This chain connects TRBV2 to TRBJ1-1; D unresolved. The sample was naive CD8+ T cells sorted from blood. This CDR3 reads CAKLRRMNTEAFF. CDR3 DNA: TGTGCCAAACTACGTAGGATGAACACTGAAGCTTTCTTT.